Described below is a single TCR beta chain sequence and its context. This entry is derived from a study of blood T cell repertoires in COVID-19. In the authors' methods: It was from reference gene primer amplification that nucleated cell counts were estimated. Clones were sequenced by immunoSEQ multiplex PCR, and TCRdb holds only the in-frame ones, with some missing. V and J calls and clone size are copied from that table; D and trimming were computed from the DNA. This sample carries roughly 180,000 clones, 70% to 90% of them seen once, and the ten largest clones take under 2.5%. The length of the CDR3 is 13 residues. Between the trimmed V and J ends, which lost 3 bases and 1 base, there was a span of 10 bases. Germline CDR1 is DFQATT and CDR2 is SNEGSKA (reference sequence).

The chain carries TRBV20-1 and TRBJ2-7; no firm D call. Sequenced sample: peripheral blood. The origin of this receptor is a man between 65 and 79 years old with active or convalescent COVID-19. DNA for the CDR3: TGCAGTGCTAGTGATGGAGATTCCTACGAGCAGTACTTC. Its protein is CSASDGDSYEQYF.